The 15 T cell receptor beta chains listed next were all sequenced from one sample in a study of a mutant IDH1 vaccine in newly diagnosed glioma. Their cognate antigens are unknown. Clones were read by immunoSEQ multiplex PCR, and TCRdb kept only the in-frame ones, dropping some. In the table there are around 50,000 clones, 70% to 85% of which are singletons. Time point reported: week 35, safety follow-up. Mutant IDH1 20-mer peptide, at 300 ug, made up each vaccine dose, with topical imiquimod. The sample here was PBMCs, taken from a glioma patient whose treatment included an IDH1 peptide vaccine. The receptor source for this set is a man aged 35 to 55 with glioma.

The chain employs TRBV5-1 and TRBJ2-5; the D is unclear. The germline V gene has CDR1 SGHRS and CDR2 YFSETQ. The CDR3 extends over 14 amino acids. Between the trimmed V and J ends, which lost 1 base and 2 bases, there was a span of 9 bases. CDR3 protein: CASSLRREQETQYF. The CDR3 bases are TGCGCCAGCAGCTTGCGAAGGGAACAAGAGACCCAGTACTTC.

The chain employs TRBV5-1 and TRBJ1-1, with 8 positions matching TRBD1. CDR1 SGHRS and CDR2 YFSETQ come from the germline V gene. This CDR3 has 15 residues. V shed 6 bases, J shed 4 bases, and the junction held 11 bases outside the gene matches. In DNA, the CDR3 is TGCGCCAGCATCCAGGGGGCCGGGGGGGGCACTGAAGCTTTCTTT. It codes for CASIQGAGGGTEAFF.

The genes are TRBV10-3 and TRBJ2-6; 9 nucleotides agree with TRBD1. V was pared by 8 bases and J by 5 bases, with 16 bases of the junction left unmatched. CDR1 is ENHRY and CDR2 is SYGVKD in the germline V gene. The CDR3 spans 18 residues. CDR3 nucleotide sequence: TGTGCCATCCAGCCAGCCCCCGGGACAGGGTCCTGGGCCAACGTCCTGACTTTC. Encoded protein: CAIQPAPGTGSWANVLTF.

The rearrangement links TRBV27 to TRBJ1-5, with TRBD1 identical over 8 bases. CDR3 size: 16 residues. J was trimmed by 0 bases and V by 6 bases; bases with no gene match: 7. The germline CDR1 and CDR2 sequences are MNHEY and SMNVEV (reference sequence). This CDR3 reads CASSPRGHYSNQPQHF. The CDR3 DNA reads as TGTGCCAGCAGCCCCAGGGGGCATTATAGCAATCAGCCCCAGCATTTT.

This clone was counted a single time. The chain combines TRBV10-3 with TRBJ2-7; D gene unclear. The ends were cut back, 2 bases at V and 1 base at J, with 6 bases in the middle. CDR1 is ENHRY and CDR2 is SYGVKD in the germline V gene. The CDR3 covers 13 residues. The CDR3 DNA is TGTGCCATCAGTGAGCCTCATTCCTACGAGCAGTACTTC. Protein sequence: CAISEPHSYEQYF.

The chain links TRBV15 to TRBJ2-3; 8 bases agree with TRBD2. J gave up 6 bases and V 4 bases, and 9 bases lay outside the gene matches. From germline, CDR1 is LNHNV and CDR2 YYDKDF (reference sequence). The CDR3 is 15 residues long. The CDR3 protein is CATSNPGGAVDTQYF. The CDR3 bases are TGTGCCACCAGCAACCCCGGGGGGGCTGTTGATACGCAGTATTTT. Based on the CDR3 plus reference TRBV15 and TRBJ2-3, the full variable domain is DAMVIQNPRYQVTQFGKPVTLSCSQTLNHNVMYWYQQKSSQAPKLLFHYYDKDFNNEADTPDNFQSRRPNTSFCFLDIRSPGLGDTAMYLCATSNPGGAVDTQYFGPGTRLTVL.

V gene TRBV6-5 combines with J gene TRBJ1-2; D gene ambiguous. Looked up from germline, CDR1 is MNHEY and CDR2 is SVGAGI. The CDR3 covers 13 residues. V lost 3 bases to trimming and J lost 4 bases, with 9 bases between them. CDR3 sequence: CASSYSRLYGYTF. The CDR3 DNA reads as TGTGCCAGCAGTTATTCACGGCTCTATGGCTACACCTTC.

The rearrangement links TRBV2 to TRBJ1-6, with D maybe TRBD1 (5 bases). Trimming left V 10 bases short and J 10 bases short, with 20 bases between. CDR1 is SNHLY and CDR2 is FYNNEI in the germline V gene. The CDR3 is 14 residues long. The CDR3 bases are TGTGCCACCCTGCTTACGAGGGGTCGGTCACCCCTCCACTTT. Its protein is CATLLTRGRSPLHF. Based on the CDR3 plus reference TRBV2 and TRBJ1-6, the full variable domain is EPEVTQTPSHQVTQMGQEVILRCVPISNHLYFYWYRQILGQKVEFLVSFYNNEISEKSEIFDDQFSVERPDGSNFTLKIRSTKLEDSAMYFCATLLTRGRSPLHFGNGTRLTVT.

V gene TRBV18 combines with J gene TRBJ2-5; the match to TRBD2 covers 10 bases. Germline loops: CDR1 KGHSH, CDR2 LQKENI. The CDR3 is 15 amino acids. After removal of 2 bases from V and 5 bases from J, the junction contained 5 bases not matched to a gene. The CDR3 loop reads CASSPRAGGQETQYF. CDR3 bases: TGTGCCAGCTCACCAAGAGCGGGGGGGCAGGAGACCCAGTACTTC.

The sample holds one count of this clone. The gene calls are TRBV2 and TRBJ2-3, with a weak D call TRBD1 (5 bases). Germline lookup yields CDR1 SNHLY and CDR2 FYNNEI. The CDR3 totals 15 residues. The ends were cut back, 7 bases at V and 1 base at J, with 15 bases in the middle. CDR3 DNA sequence: TGTGCCAGCACTACGGACGGACAACGCACAGATACGCAGTATTTT. Its translation: CASTTDGQRTDTQYF.

V usage is TRBV4-1 and J usage is TRBJ1-3, with 7 bases fitting TRBD1. The CDR3 loop spans 16 amino acids. Germline CDR1 reads MGHRA; CDR2 reads YSYEKL. J gave up 0 bases and V 4 bases, and 6 bases lay outside the gene matches. Written as DNA, the CDR3 is TGCGCCAGCAGCCCAGACAGGGCCCGCTCTGGAAACACCATATATTTT. Protein product: CASSPDRARSGNTIYF.

CDR3 nucleotides: TGTGCCAGCAGTTACTCGACTTCGGCAGAGGGAAACACCATATATTTT. Translated, it gives CASSYSTSAEGNTIYF. The chain joins TRBV6-5 to TRBJ1-3; the D is unclear. This CDR3 has 16 amino acids. V was clipped by 0 bases and J by 4 bases, with 13 bases between them. Germline CDR1 and CDR2: MNHEY and SVGAGI.

The chain recombines TRBV7-9 with TRBJ1-6; D remains ambiguous. Germline assignment: CDR1 SEHNR and CDR2 FQNEAQ (reference sequence). This CDR3 is built from 14 residues. V gave up 2 bases and J gave up 5 bases, with 7 bases separating them. This CDR3 reads CASSLSRNNSPLHF. The CDR3 DNA reads as TGTGCCAGCAGCTTAAGCCGGAATAATTCACCCCTCCACTTT.

This chain joins TRBV12-5 and TRBJ1-6; D is ambiguous. In germline, CDR1 is LGHNT, CDR2 FRNRAP. Deletions cut 5 bases from V and 0 bases from J, with 8 bases between. The CDR3 runs to 15 residues. The CDR3 spells CASGAGSSYNSPLHF. CDR3 bases: TGTGCTAGTGGTGCTGGCAGCTCCTATAATTCACCCCTCCACTTT.

This chain joins TRBV7-9 and TRBJ1-6, with 7 bases matching TRBD1. Germline CDR1 and CDR2: SEHNR and FQNEAQ (reference sequence). The CDR3 is 15 amino acids. The J segment lost 10 bases and the V segment lost 6 bases, leaving 12 bases of the junction unmatched. CDR3 loop: CASRASGQPTSPLHF. The CDR3 DNA reads as TGTGCCAGCAGGGCTTCGGGACAGCCTACCTCACCCCTCCACTTT. The full variable domain, its missing parts supplied by reference TRBV7-9 and TRBJ1-6, is DTGVSQNPRHKITKRGQNVTFRCDPISEHNRLYWYRQTLGQGPEFLTYFQNEAQLEKSRLLSDRFSAERPKGSFSTLEIQRTEQGDSAMYLCASRASGQPTSPLHFGNGTRLTVT.